This T cell receptor (beta chain) was retrieved from a study of tumor and adjacent non-tumor tissue in lung cancer. Three rounds of nested PCR, following a modified ARM-PCR protocol, produced the TCRbeta library. TCRdb reanalysed the multiplex PCR reads using MiXCR and keeps one entry per CDR3 protein. The sample records fewer than 85,000 distinct CDR3 sequences, approximately 73% being singletons. The template was RNA from unsorted bulk tissue. This TCR was recovered from a man in his 60s with non-small cell lung cancer. The sample was lung tumor tissue.

CDR3 DNA: TGTGCCAGCAGCTTGCAGGGAAACGTGAACACTGAAGCTTTCTTT. Translation gives CASSLQGNVNTEAFF. This chain uses TRBV5-4 with TRBJ1-1, with D perhaps TRBD1 (5 bases). V shed 1 base and J shed 0 bases, with 10 bases lying between them. Germline CDR1 SGHNT, CDR2 YYREEE (reference sequence). The CDR3 is made up of 15 amino acids.